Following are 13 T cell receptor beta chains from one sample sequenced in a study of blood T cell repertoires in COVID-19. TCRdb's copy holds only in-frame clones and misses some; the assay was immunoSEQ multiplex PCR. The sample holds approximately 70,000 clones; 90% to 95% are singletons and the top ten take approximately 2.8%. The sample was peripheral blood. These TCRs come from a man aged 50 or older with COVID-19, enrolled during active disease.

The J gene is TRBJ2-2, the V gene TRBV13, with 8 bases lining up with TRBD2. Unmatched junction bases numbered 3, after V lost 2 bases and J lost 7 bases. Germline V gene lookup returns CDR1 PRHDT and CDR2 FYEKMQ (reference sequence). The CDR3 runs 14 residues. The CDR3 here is CASSLTGTSGELFF. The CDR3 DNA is TGTGCCAGCAGCTTAACAGGGACTAGCGGGGAGCTGTTTTTT.

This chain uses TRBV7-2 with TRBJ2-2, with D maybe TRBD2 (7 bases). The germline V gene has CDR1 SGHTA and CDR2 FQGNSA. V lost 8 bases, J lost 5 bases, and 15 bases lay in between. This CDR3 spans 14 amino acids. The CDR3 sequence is CASGGARSTGELFF. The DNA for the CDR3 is TGTGCCAGCGGGGGGGCGCGAAGTACCGGGGAGCTGTTTTTT.

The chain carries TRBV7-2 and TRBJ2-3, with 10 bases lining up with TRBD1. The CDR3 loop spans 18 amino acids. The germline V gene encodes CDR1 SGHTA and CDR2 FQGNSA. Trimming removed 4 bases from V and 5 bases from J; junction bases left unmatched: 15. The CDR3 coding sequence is TGTGCCAGCAGCTCCGGACAGGGGGGGGTGGTGGGGCAAGATACGCAGTATTTT. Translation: CASSSGQGGVVGQDTQYF.

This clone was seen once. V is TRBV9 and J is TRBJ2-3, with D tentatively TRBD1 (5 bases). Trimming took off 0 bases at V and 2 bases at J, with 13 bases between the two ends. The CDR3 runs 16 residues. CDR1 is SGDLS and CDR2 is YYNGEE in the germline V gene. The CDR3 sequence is CASSVGQQRNTDTQYF. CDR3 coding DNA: TGTGCCAGCAGCGTAGGACAGCAGAGGAACACAGATACGCAGTATTTT.

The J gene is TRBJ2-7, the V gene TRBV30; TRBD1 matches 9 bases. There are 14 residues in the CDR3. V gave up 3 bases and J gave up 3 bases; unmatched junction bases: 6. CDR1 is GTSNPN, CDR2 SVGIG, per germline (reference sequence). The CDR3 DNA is TGTGCCTGGAGCCTGGACAGGGGCAACTACGAGCAGTACTTC. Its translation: CAWSLDRGNYEQYF.

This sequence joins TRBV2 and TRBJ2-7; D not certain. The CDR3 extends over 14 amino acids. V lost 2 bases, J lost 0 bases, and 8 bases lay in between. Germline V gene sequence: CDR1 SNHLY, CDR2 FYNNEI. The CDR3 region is CASSEIRSSYEQYV. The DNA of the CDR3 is TGTGCCAGCAGTGAAATTCGGAGCTCCTACGAGCAGTACGTC.

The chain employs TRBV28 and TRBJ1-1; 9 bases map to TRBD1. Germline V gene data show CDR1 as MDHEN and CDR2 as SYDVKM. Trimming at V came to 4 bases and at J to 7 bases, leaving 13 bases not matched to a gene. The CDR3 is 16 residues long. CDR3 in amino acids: CASSYRDRAPLGEAFF. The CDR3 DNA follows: TGTGCCAGCAGTTACCGGGACAGGGCTCCATTAGGTGAAGCTTTCTTT.

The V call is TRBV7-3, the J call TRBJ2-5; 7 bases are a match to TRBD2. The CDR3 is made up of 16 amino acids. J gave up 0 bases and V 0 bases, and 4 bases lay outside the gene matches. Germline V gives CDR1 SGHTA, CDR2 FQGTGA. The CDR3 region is CASSLTGEGNQETQYF. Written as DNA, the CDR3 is TGTGCCAGCAGCTTAACGGGGGAGGGGAACCAAGAGACCCAGTACTTC. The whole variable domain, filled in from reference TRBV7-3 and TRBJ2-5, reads GAGVSQTPSNKVTEKGKYVELRCDPISGHTALYWYRQSLGQGPEFLIYFQGTGAADDSGLPNDRFFAVRPEGSVSTLKIQRTERGDSAVYLCASSLTGEGNQETQYFGPGTRLLVL.

The CDR3, as DNA: TGTGCCAGCAGCCAGGGTGGGGGCGCAAGGGGCTACACCTTC. Amino acids: CASSQGGGARGYTF. The V gene is TRBV7-9, the J gene TRBJ1-2; D possibly corresponds to TRBD1 (6 bases). Per germline, CDR1 SEHNR and CDR2 FQNEAQ (reference sequence). This CDR3 is built from 14 residues. The ends were cut back, 5 bases at V and 8 bases at J, with 18 bases in the middle.

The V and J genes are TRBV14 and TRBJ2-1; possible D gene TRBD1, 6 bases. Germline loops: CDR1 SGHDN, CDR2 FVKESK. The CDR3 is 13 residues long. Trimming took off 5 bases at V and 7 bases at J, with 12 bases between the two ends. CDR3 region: CASSRPGVNEQFF. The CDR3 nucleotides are TGTGCCAGCAGCAGACCAGGGGTGAATGAGCAGTTCTTC. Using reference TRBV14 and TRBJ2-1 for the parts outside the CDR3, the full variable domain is EAGVTQFPSHSVIEKGQTVTLRCDPISGHDNLYWYRRVMGKEIKFLLHFVKESKQDESGMPNNRFLAERTGGTYSTLKVQPAELEDSGVYFCASSRPGVNEQFFGPGTRLTVL.

CDR3 nucleotide sequence: TGTGCCAGCAGACAACTAGCGGGGGGAGCGGCGGGTGAGCAGTTCTTC. It yields the protein CASRQLAGGAAGEQFF. The chain is built from TRBV2 and TRBJ2-1, with 12 positions matching TRBD2. Looked up from germline, CDR1 is SNHLY and CDR2 is FYNNEI. V was pared by 6 bases and J by 9 bases, with 12 bases of the junction left unmatched. The CDR3 contains 16 residues.

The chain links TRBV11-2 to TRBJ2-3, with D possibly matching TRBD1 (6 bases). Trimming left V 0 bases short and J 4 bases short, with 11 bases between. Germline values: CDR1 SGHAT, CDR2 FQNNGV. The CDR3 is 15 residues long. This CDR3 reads CASSLDGTGSDTQYF. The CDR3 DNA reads TGTGCCAGCAGCTTAGATGGAACAGGGTCAGATACGCAGTATTTT.

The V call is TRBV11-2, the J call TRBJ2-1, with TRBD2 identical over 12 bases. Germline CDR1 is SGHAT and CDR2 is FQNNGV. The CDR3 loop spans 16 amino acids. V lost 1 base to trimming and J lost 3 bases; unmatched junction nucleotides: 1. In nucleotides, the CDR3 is TGTGCCAGCAGCTTAGGACTAGCGGGAGTCTACAATGAGCAGTTCTTC. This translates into CASSLGLAGVYNEQFF.